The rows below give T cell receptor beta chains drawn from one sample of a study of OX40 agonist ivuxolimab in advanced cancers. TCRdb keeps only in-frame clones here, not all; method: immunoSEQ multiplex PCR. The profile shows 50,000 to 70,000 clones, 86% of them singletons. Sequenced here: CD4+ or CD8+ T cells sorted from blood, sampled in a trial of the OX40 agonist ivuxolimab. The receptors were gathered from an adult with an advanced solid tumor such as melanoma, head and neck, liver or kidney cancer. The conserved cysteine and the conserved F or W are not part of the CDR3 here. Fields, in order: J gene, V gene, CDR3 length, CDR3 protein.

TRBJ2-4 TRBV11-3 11 ASSLNRENIQY
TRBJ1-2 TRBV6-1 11 ASSRRGSDGYT
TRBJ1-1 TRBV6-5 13 ASITGTAENTEAF
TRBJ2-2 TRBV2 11 ASNPTGTGELF
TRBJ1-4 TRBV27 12 ASRNQGFNEKLF
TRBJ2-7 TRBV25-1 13 ASRPDRDSSYEQY
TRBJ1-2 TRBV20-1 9 SAKQGYGYT
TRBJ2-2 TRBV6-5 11 ASSPLVTGELF
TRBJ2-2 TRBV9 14 ASSVELVLNTGELF
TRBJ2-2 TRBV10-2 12 ASSIQGANGELF
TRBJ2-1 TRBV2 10 ASYKAGWEQF
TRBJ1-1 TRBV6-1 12 ASSSGTANTEAF
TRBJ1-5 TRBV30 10 AWNTENQPQH
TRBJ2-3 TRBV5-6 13 ASSTGLAGVDTQY
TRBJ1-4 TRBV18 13 ASSPSLATNEKLF
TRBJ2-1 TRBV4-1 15 ASSQGPGKELANEQF
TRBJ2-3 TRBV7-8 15 ASSPRGMASRTDTQY
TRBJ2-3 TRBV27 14 ASSLLALGIGDTQY
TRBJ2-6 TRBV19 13 ASRDRDSGANVLT
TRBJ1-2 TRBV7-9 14 ASSPPGQARSQGYT
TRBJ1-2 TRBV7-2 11 ASSGSGVNGYT
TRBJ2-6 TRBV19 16 ASSPPLGSRSGANVLT
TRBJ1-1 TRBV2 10 ASSSGGTEAF
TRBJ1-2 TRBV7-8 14 ASSPRTGAKGYGYT
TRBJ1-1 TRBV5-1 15 ASSKNHGGGAGTEAF
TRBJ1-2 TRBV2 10 ASSRDNYGYT
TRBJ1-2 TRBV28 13 ASSSSQGYGYGYT
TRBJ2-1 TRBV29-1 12 SVAGRLSYNEQF
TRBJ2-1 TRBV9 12 ASSNGPTPYEQF
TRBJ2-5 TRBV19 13 ASSPGAGAGETQY
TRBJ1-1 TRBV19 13 ASSIQGAPNTEAF
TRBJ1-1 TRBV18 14 ASSPPRDRGWTEAF
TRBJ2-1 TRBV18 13 ASSPTGVVGNEQF
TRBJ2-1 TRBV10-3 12 AITRDLVYNEQF
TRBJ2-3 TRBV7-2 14 ASSFDSGASTDTQY
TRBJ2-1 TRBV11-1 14 ASSGGLASSYNEQF
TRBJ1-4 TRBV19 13 ASSIQAHRGEKLF
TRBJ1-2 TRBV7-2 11 ASSLNRESGYT
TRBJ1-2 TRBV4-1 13 ASSQGGQGARGYT
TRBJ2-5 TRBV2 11 ASSVGREETQY
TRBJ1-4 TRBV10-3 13 AIRRDGSTNEKLF
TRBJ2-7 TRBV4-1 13 ASSQGTGAPYEQY
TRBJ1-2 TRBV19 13 ASSVTAGDSYGYT
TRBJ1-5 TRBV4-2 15 ASSHIAGTGGNQPQH
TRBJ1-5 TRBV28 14 ASSLFLGGNNQPQH
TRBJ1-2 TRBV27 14 ASSLSFPGQGYGYT
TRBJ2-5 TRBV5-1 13 ASSSTAGVGETQY
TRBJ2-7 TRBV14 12 ASSQDLSRAEQY
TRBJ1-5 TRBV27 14 ASSTTPQGVNQPQH
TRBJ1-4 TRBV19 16 ASSPKGQGRGGNEKLF
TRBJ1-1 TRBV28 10 ASSRQATEAF
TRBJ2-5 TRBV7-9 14 ASRPPGLAGQETQY
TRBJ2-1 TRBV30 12 ACLKTSGSYEQF